This TCR beta chain was obtained from a study of shared clonotypes between healthy human individuals. The naive CD8 population came from CD45RO-negative cells selected for CCR7, without terminally differentiated effector memory CD45RA+ cells. Assay: immunoSEQ multiplex PCR; the TCRdb copy retains only in-frame clones and omits some. This table holds nearly 2 million clones, roughly 95% found once. Germline loops: CDR1 MNHEY, CDR2 SMNVEV (reference sequence). CDR3 size: 16 residues. After removal of 9 bases from V and 5 bases from J, the junction contained 14 bases not matched to a gene. The chain recombines TRBV27 with TRBJ2-1; 9 bases are shared with TRBD2. The specimen sequenced was naive CD8+ T cells sorted from blood. The clonotype comes from a young man in good health. CDR3 in DNA: TGTGCCAGTTCGAGCTGGCGGGAGGGCCCCCACAATGAGCAGTTCTTC. Amino acids: CASSSWREGPHNEQFF.